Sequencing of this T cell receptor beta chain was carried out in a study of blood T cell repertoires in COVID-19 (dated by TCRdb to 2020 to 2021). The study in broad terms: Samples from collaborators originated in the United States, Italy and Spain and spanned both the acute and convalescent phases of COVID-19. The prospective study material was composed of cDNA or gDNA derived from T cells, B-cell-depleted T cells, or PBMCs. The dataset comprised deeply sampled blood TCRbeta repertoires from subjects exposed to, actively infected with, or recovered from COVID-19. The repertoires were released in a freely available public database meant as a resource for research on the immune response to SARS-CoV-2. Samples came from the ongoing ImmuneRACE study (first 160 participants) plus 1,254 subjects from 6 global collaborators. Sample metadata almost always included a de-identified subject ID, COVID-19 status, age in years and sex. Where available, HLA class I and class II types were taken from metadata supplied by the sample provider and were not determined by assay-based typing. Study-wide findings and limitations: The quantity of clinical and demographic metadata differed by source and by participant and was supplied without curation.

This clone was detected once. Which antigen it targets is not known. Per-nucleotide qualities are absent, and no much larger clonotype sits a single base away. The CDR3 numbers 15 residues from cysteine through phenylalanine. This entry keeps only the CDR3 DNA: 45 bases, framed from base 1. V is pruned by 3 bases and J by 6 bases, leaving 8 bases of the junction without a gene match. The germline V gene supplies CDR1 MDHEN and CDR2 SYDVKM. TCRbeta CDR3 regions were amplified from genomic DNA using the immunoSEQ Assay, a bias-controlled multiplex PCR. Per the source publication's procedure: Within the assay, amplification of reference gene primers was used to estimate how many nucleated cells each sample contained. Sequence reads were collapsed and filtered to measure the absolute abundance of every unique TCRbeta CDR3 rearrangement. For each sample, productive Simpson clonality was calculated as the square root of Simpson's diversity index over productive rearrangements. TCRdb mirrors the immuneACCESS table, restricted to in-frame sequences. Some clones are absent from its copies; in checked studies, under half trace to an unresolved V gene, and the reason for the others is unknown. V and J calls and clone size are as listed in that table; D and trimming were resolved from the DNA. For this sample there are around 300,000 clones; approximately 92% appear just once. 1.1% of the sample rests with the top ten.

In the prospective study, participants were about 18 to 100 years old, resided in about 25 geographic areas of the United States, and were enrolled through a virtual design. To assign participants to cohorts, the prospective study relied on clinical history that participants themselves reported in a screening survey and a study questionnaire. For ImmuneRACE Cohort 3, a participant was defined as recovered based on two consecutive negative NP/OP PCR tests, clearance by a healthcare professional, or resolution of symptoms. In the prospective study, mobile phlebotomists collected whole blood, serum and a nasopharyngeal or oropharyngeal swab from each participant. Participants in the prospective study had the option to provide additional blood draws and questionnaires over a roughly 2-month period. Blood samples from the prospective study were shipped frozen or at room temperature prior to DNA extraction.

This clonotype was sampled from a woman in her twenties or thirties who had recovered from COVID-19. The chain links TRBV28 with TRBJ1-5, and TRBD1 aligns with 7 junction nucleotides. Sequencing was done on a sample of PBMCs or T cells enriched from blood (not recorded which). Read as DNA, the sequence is TGTGCCAGCAGTTTTGGTTCGACAGGGATTCAGCCCCAGCATTTT. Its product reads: CASSFGSTGIQPQHF. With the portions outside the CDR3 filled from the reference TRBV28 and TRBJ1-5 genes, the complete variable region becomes DVKVTQSSRYLVKRTGEKVFLECVQDMDHENMFWYRQDPGLGLRLIYFSYDVKMKEKGDIPEGYSVSREKKERFSLILESASTNQTSMYLCASSFGSTGIQPQHFGDGTRLSIL.